The clone carrying this TCR beta chain was observed once. Its antigen remains unidentified. These data come from a study of T cell responses to AZD1222 COVID-19 vaccine. Study observations and caveats: At 160-218 and 743-854, vaccine-associated CD4 TCRs were dominant, and they spanned spike.

Assay: immunoSEQ multiplex PCR; the TCRdb copy retains only in-frame clones and omits some. The profile shows about 160,000 clones, around 93% of them singletons. This CDR3 contains 13 residues. The V gene's germline CDR1 is SGHDT and CDR2 YYEEEE. V lost 4 bases and J 9 bases, leaving 14 bases between the germline ends. This clonotype was obtained from an adult in good health. The chain combines TRBV5-6 with TRBJ2-1; perhaps TRBD1 as D (5 bases). The sequenced sample was peripheral blood, obtained on day 0 of AZD1222 vaccination. CDR3 DNA sequence: TGTGCCAGCAGCCTGGGGCTAGGGCTTGAGCAGTTCTTC. This sequence encodes CASSLGLGLEQFF.